A single sample gave rise to the 32 T cell receptor beta chains below, sequenced in a study of radiotherapy plus CTLA-4 blockade in lung cancer. Using immunoSEQ multiplex PCR, the repertoire was profiled, and TCRdb retains in-frame clones only, with some absent. The sample records over 45,000 clones, less than 85% being singletons. The material was peripheral blood, obtained from a patient treated with radiotherapy plus ipilimumab. Receptor source: a human donor with non-small cell lung cancer who had a complete response to radiotherapy plus ipilimumab.

This chain connects TRBV5-6 to TRBJ1-4; 7 positions agree with TRBD1. Germline V gene lookup returns CDR1 SGHDT and CDR2 YYEEEE. After removal of 6 bases from V and 4 bases from J, the junction contained 3 bases not matched to a gene. CDR3 length: 13 residues. For the CDR3, the DNA is TGTGCCAGCACGGGACAGCGTAATGAAAAACTGTTTTTT. This codes for CASTGQRNEKLFF.

The count of this clone is one. The chain combines TRBV5-1 with TRBJ2-7; D is possibly TRBD1 (6 bases). The CDR3 runs to 14 residues. Trimming cost V 4 bases and J 4 bases, with 15 bases left between them. CDR1 SGHRS and CDR2 YFSETQ come from the germline V gene. CDR3 bases: TGCGCCAGCAGCCAGACAGGTCGGAGGTACGAGCAGTACTTC. Translating gives CASSQTGRRYEQYF.

The J gene is TRBJ2-3, the V gene TRBV10-1; a possible D gene is TRBD1 (5 bases). V lost 3 bases, J lost 6 bases, and 13 bases lay in between. The germline CDR1 and CDR2 sequences are WNHNN and SYGVQD (reference sequence). This CDR3 is built from 14 residues. The CDR3 DNA is TGCGCCAGCAGTGAAAAAGGGGCAGGGGATACGCAGTATTTT. Protein product: CASSEKGAGDTQYF.

This chain connects TRBV11-2 to TRBJ1-2; no definite D call. The CDR3 totals 17 residues. Trimming removed 4 bases at V and 5 bases at J, with 23 bases between. The germline CDR1 and CDR2 sequences are SGHAT and FQNNGV. The CDR3 coding sequence is TGTGCCAGCAGCTCGATGACAACGGAGGTAGGGTGGTATGGCTACACCTTC. Protein: CASSSMTTEVGWYGYTF. The complete variable domain, with remaining parts taken from reference TRBV11-2 and TRBJ1-2, reads EAGVAQSPRYKIIEKRQSVAFWCNPISGHATLYWYQQILGQGPKLLIQFQNNGVVDDSQLPKDRFSAERLKGVDSTLKIQPAKLEDSAVYLCASSSMTTEVGWYGYTFGSGTRLTVV.

This sequence joins TRBV14 and TRBJ2-1; the match to TRBD1 covers 8 bases. CDR3 length: 17 amino acids. Looked up from germline, CDR1 is SGHDN and CDR2 is FVKESK. The ends lost 6 bases at V and 0 bases at J; junction bases unmatched: 10. CDR3 sequence: CASSSPRQGSSYNEQFF. As DNA, the CDR3 is TGTGCCAGCAGTTCTCCTAGACAGGGGAGCTCCTACAATGAGCAGTTCTTC.

The chain has TRBV30 and TRBJ2-5; possible D gene TRBD1, 6 bases. The germline V gene encodes CDR1 GTSNPN and CDR2 SVGIG (reference sequence). V dropped 5 bases and J dropped 7 bases, with 23 bases sitting between them. The CDR3 sequence is 15 residues long. The CDR3 loop is CAWCEGTSLRGTQYF. CDR3 DNA: TGTGCCTGGTGCGAGGGGACATCCCTAAGAGGGACCCAGTACTTC.

The chain links TRBV30 to TRBJ1-2; TRBD1 might be the D (5 bases). V lost 8 bases, J lost 2 bases, and 9 bases lay in between. The CDR3 is 11 amino acids. The germline V gene has CDR1 GTSNPN and CDR2 SVGIG (reference sequence). This chain's CDR3 is CAGDRNYGYTF. CDR3 DNA sequence: TGTGCCGGTGACAGAAACTATGGCTACACCTTC.

This rearrangement joins TRBV11-2 to TRBJ1-5; D is unresolved. The CDR3 runs 13 residues. Per the germline V gene, CDR1 is SGHAT and CDR2 is FQNNGV. V shed 0 bases and J shed 3 bases, with 3 bases lying between them. CDR3 amino acids: CASSLELNQPQHF. The CDR3 DNA is TGTGCCAGCAGCTTAGAACTCAATCAGCCCCAGCATTTT.

This chain uses TRBV11-3 with TRBJ1-1; D might be TRBD1 (6 bases). With 4 bases removed from V and 4 bases from J, the gap between germline ends came to 16 bases. The V gene's germline CDR1 is SGHNT and CDR2 YENEEA. The CDR3 has 15 amino acids. The CDR3 coding sequence is TGTGCCAGCAGCTCCTCAGACAGGTTCGGCACTGAAGCTTTCTTT. The encoded protein is CASSSSDRFGTEAFF.

The chain combines TRBV30 with TRBJ2-7; 8 bases match TRBD2. Looked up from germline, CDR1 is GTSNPN and CDR2 is SVGIG (reference sequence). V shed 0 bases and J 2 bases; nucleotides not matched to a gene: 3. The CDR3 is made up of 14 amino acids. The DNA for the CDR3 is TGTGCCTGGAGTGTACATAGCGGGGCCTACGAGCAGTACTTC. As protein: CAWSVHSGAYEQYF.

The V call is TRBV9, the J call TRBJ2-3; possibly TRBD2 for D (6 bases). V lost 0 bases to trimming and J lost 0 bases, with 8 bases between them. The CDR3 contains 15 residues. In germline, CDR1 is SGDLS, CDR2 YYNGEE. For the CDR3, the DNA is TGTGCCAGCAGCGTAGGCGGGGCTAGCACAGATACGCAGTATTTT. Protein product: CASSVGGASTDTQYF.

The CDR3 here is CSARRSKGYTF. The CDR3 DNA reads as TGCAGTGCCCGGAGGTCCAAGGGCTACACCTTC. V is TRBV20-1 and J is TRBJ1-2, with D unresolved. V shed 6 bases and J shed 8 bases, with 13 bases lying between them. Germline V lookup: CDR1 DFQATT, CDR2 SNEGSKA (reference sequence). The CDR3 consists of 11 residues.

The chain joins TRBV18 to TRBJ2-3; 7 bases fit TRBD2. Per germline, CDR1 KGHSH and CDR2 LQKENI. CDR3 length equals 15 residues. Trimming at V came to 3 bases and at J to 4 bases, leaving 7 bases not matched to a gene. CDR3 region: CASSPRDYEADTQYF. In nucleotides, the CDR3 is TGTGCCAGCTCACCCAGGGACTACGAGGCAGATACGCAGTATTTT.

The chain recombines TRBV19 with TRBJ2-1, with TRBD2 matching 7 bases. The CDR3 extends over 14 amino acids. After removal of 6 bases from V and 0 bases from J, the junction contained 2 bases not matched to a gene. The germline CDR1 and CDR2 sequences are LNHDA and SQIVND (reference sequence). In nucleotides, the CDR3 is TGTGCCAGTAGAGTAGCGGGCTCCTACAATGAGCAGTTCTTC. It is translated as CASRVAGSYNEQFF.

The chain uses TRBV6-6 and TRBJ2-7; D is unclear. The V end lost 5 bases, the J end lost 0 bases, and 11 bases lay between the germline ends. Germline V gives CDR1 MNHNY, CDR2 SVGAGI (reference sequence). The CDR3 runs 14 residues. CDR3 coding DNA: TGTGCCAGCAGTGAGACACGGCCCTCCTACGAGCAGTACGTC. This encodes CASSETRPSYEQYV.

This clone appeared a single time. The chain carries TRBV7-8 and TRBJ2-7; D might be TRBD1 (5 bases). This CDR3 is 16 amino acids long. Trimming pared 4 bases from V and 2 bases from J, leaving 18 bases between. Germline lookup yields CDR1 SGHVS and CDR2 FQNEAQ. As DNA, the CDR3 is TGTGCCAGCAGCTCAACGACAAAAGGGGCGGCCTACGAGCAGTACTTC. Residues: CASSSTTKGAAYEQYF. The variable domain in full, completed from reference TRBV7-8 and TRBJ2-7, reads GAGVSQSPRYKVAKRGQDVALRCDPISGHVSLFWYQQALGQGPEFLTYFQNEAQLDKSGLPSDRFFAERPEGSVSTLKIQRTQQEDSAVYLCASSSTTKGAAYEQYFGPGTRLTVT.

This sequence joins TRBV7-2 and TRBJ1-2; D gene ambiguous. V was shortened by 5 bases and J by 0 bases, with 13 bases between the two germline ends. The CDR3 contains 15 residues. In germline, CDR1 is SGHTA, CDR2 FQGNSA. CDR3 residues: CASSRPGKSNYGYTF. In DNA, the CDR3 is TGTGCCAGCAGCCGCCCTGGCAAATCTAACTATGGCTACACCTTC.

This clone occurred once. Other DNA sequences in the sample encode the same CDR3. The chain is built from TRBV19 and TRBJ1-1; D is unresolved. Germline loops: CDR1 LNHDA, CDR2 SQIVND (reference sequence). The length of the CDR3 is 14 residues. Trimming left V 3 bases short and J 0 bases short, with 8 bases between. CDR3 sequence: CASSIGRVNTEAFF. Written as DNA, the CDR3 is TGTGCCAGTAGTATTGGGCGGGTGAACACTGAAGCTTTCTTT.

The chain uses TRBV6-5 and TRBJ1-2; D might be TRBD1 (6 bases). The CDR3 consists of 15 residues. Looked up from germline, CDR1 is MNHEY and CDR2 is SVGAGI. V lost 0 bases to trimming and J lost 4 bases, with 12 bases between them. The CDR3 region has the DNA TGTGCCAGCAGTTACTCTGCCACAGGGACCTATGGCTACACCTTC. This encodes CASSYSATGTYGYTF.

The table lists this clone with a count of one. This chain connects TRBV11-2 to TRBJ1-1; D may be TRBD1 (5 bases). The germline CDR1 and CDR2 sequences are SGHAT and FQNNGV. The CDR3 runs 14 residues. Trimming pared 2 bases from V and 4 bases from J, leaving 11 bases between. This CDR3 is CASSLPGQGTEAFF. The CDR3 coding sequence is TGTGCCAGCAGCTTACCCGGGCAGGGCACTGAAGCTTTCTTT. Full variable domain (outside the CDR3, taken from reference TRBV11-2 and TRBJ1-1): EAGVAQSPRYKIIEKRQSVAFWCNPISGHATLYWYQQILGQGPKLLIQFQNNGVVDDSQLPKDRFSAERLKGVDSTLKIQPAKLEDSAVYLCASSLPGQGTEAFFGQGTRLTVV.

This chain links TRBV2 with TRBJ1-2; D is unclear. With 2 bases removed from V and 1 base from J, the gap between germline ends came to 5 bases. CDR3 length equals 13 residues. From germline, CDR1 is SNHLY and CDR2 FYNNEI. The CDR3 loop reads CASSENSNYGYTF. The CDR3 DNA follows: TGTGCCAGCAGTGAAAACAGTAACTATGGCTACACCTTC.

This rearrangement joins TRBV7-8 to TRBJ2-1; 12 bases line up with TRBD2. From germline, CDR1 is SGHVS and CDR2 FQNEAQ. This CDR3 contains 17 residues. The ends lost 2 bases at V and 6 bases at J; junction bases unmatched: 8. In nucleotides, the CDR3 is TGTGCCAGCAGCTTAACTAGCGGGGGGACAGGGGTCAATGAGCAGTTCTTC. Translation gives CASSLTSGGTGVNEQFF. Based on the CDR3 plus reference TRBV7-8 and TRBJ2-1, the full variable domain is GAGVSQSPRYKVAKRGQDVALRCDPISGHVSLFWYQQALGQGPEFLTYFQNEAQLDKSGLPSDRFFAERPEGSVSTLKIQRTQQEDSAVYLCASSLTSGGTGVNEQFFGPGTRLTVL.

The CDR3 region has the DNA TGTGCCAGCAGACCGGGACTAGCGGCAAACATTCAGTACTTC. This gives the protein CASRPGLAANIQYF. The chain couples TRBV6-5 to TRBJ2-4, with 11 nucleotides matching TRBD2. The CDR3 runs to 14 residues. Unmatched junction bases numbered 4, after V lost 6 bases and J lost 6 bases. CDR1 and CDR2 from the germline V gene are MNHEY and SVGAGI.

The chain uses TRBV18 and TRBJ2-1; 9 bases agree with TRBD2. The CDR3 consists of 14 residues. V dropped 2 bases and J dropped 8; count of bases not matched to a gene: 4. The germline CDR1 and CDR2 sequences are KGHSH and LQKENI. The CDR3 loop is CASSPDLAGDEQFF. The CDR3, as DNA: TGTGCCAGCTCACCAGACTTAGCGGGAGATGAGCAGTTCTTC.

By share of the sample, this clone is large. CDR3 bases: TGCGCCAGCACCTGGGACAGCAATGAGCAGTTCTTC. This gives the protein CASTWDSNEQFF. This chain uses TRBV5-1 with TRBJ2-1, with 7 bases matching TRBD1. CDR1 and CDR2 from the germline V gene are SGHRS and YFSETQ. The CDR3 loop spans 12 amino acids. Trimming took 6 bases from V and 6 from J; bases not matched to a gene: 3.

This clone was seen once. The chain uses TRBV30 and TRBJ1-2; D is uncertain. Trimming cost V 5 bases and J 0 bases, with 10 bases left between them. The CDR3 is made up of 13 amino acids. CDR1 and CDR2 from the germline V gene are GTSNPN and SVGIG (reference sequence). The CDR3 spells CAWQARSNYGYTF. In nucleotides, the CDR3 is TGTGCCTGGCAGGCACGATCTAACTATGGCTACACCTTC.

The chain couples TRBV30 to TRBJ1-5; D is uncertain. There are 15 residues in the CDR3. Germline V gene sequence: CDR1 GTSNPN, CDR2 SVGIG (reference sequence). V was cut by 4 bases and J by 3 bases, with 16 bases left in between. The CDR3 coding sequence is TGTGCCTGGAAGAATCCCGGGAGTCCCAATCAGCCCCAGCATTTT. The encoded protein is CAWKNPGSPNQPQHF.

The chain employs TRBV7-2 and TRBJ2-3, with TRBD1 matching 9 bases. Germline lookup yields CDR1 SGHTA and CDR2 FQGNSA. The CDR3 runs to 16 residues. After removal of 1 base from V and 6 bases from J, the junction contained 8 bases not matched to a gene. Written as DNA, the CDR3 is TGTGCCAGCAGCTTAGTAAAGTACAGGGGGCGTGATACGCAGTATTTT. Its protein product is CASSLVKYRGRDTQYF.

This chain links TRBV30 with TRBJ1-2; D is undetermined. Germline V gives CDR1 GTSNPN, CDR2 SVGIG (reference sequence). The CDR3 is made up of 11 amino acids. Trimming removed 2 bases from V and 8 bases from J, with 9 bases in between. The CDR3 DNA reads as TGTGCCTGGAGTATCGTGGAGGGCTACACCTTC. Its protein is CAWSIVEGYTF.

The chain carries TRBV18 and TRBJ1-2; 10 bases agree with TRBD1. The length of the CDR3 is 18 residues. Germline CDR1 is KGHSH and CDR2 is LQKENI. J was trimmed by 0 bases and V by 3 bases; bases with no gene match: 10. The CDR3 nucleotides are TGTGCCAGCTCACCTTTGCGGGGACAGGGGAGTGCTAACTATGGCTACACCTTC. Translated, it gives CASSPLRGQGSANYGYTF.

The chain links TRBV14 to TRBJ2-1, with TRBD2 matching over 9 bases. V gave up 3 bases and J gave up 6 bases; unmatched junction bases: 9. CDR3 length: 16 residues. The germline V gene encodes CDR1 SGHDN and CDR2 FVKESK. CDR3 residues: CASSHREGLARNEQFF. The CDR3 DNA sequence: TGTGCCAGCAGCCACCGGGAAGGACTAGCGCGCAATGAGCAGTTCTTC.

The rearrangement links TRBV2 to TRBJ2-7; TRBD2 aligns across 11 bases. This CDR3 spans 19 amino acids. Looked up from germline, CDR1 is SNHLY and CDR2 is FYNNEI. V trimming: 6 bases; J trimming: 2 bases; junction bases outside the gene matches: 18. This chain's CDR3 is CASRVNEGTSGGKTYEQYF. DNA of the CDR3: TGTGCCAGCAGAGTAAATGAGGGGACTAGCGGCGGTAAAACCTACGAGCAGTACTTC.